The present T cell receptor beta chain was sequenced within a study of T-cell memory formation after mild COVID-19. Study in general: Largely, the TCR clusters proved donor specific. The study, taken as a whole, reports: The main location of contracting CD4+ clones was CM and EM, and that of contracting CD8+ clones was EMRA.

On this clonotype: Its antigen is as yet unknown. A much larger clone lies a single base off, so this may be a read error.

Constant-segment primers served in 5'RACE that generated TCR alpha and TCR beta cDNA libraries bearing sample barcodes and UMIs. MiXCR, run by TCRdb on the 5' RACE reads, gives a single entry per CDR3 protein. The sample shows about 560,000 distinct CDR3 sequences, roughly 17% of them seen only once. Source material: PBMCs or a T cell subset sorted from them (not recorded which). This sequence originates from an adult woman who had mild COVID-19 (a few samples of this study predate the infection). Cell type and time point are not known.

The CDR3 protein is CATSDAGTVLQETQYF. The CDR3 DNA follows: TGTGCCACCAGTGACGCCGGGACAGTGTTACAAGAGACCCAGTACTTC. The chain links TRBV24-1 to TRBJ2-5; 7 nucleotides match TRBD1. Trimming took 4 bases from V and 2 from J; bases not matched to a gene: 9. The CDR3 is 16 amino acids. Looked up from germline, CDR1 is KGHDR and CDR2 is SFDVKD.